The clone carrying this T cell receptor beta chain has ten or more counts. TCRdb itself ran the 5' RACE reads through MiXCR, one entry per CDR3 protein. The sample has over 45,000 distinct CDR3 sequences, around 3.3% seen once. The CDR3 spans 16 residues. V was pared by 5 bases and J by 3 bases, with 13 bases of the junction left unmatched. These data are taken from a study of neurological immune-mediated disorders. The TCR comes from a woman in her fifties or sixties with multiple sclerosis. Material for sequencing was PBMCs. The chain joins TRBV12-3 or TRBV12-4 to TRBJ2-7, with TRBD1 matching over 7 bases. The CDR3 DNA reads TGTGCCAGCAGTAAACGACCCGGGACAGACCTCTACGAGCAGTACGTC. Protein product: CASSKRPGTDLYEQYV.